This T cell receptor beta chain appears in the sequencing data of a study of human T cells and chemical hapten exposure. As for the study in general: Researchers reported sensitizing a roughly 2 cm by roughly 2 cm upper inner arm skin site with 2% DPC.

CDR1 and CDR2 from the germline V gene are WSHSY and SAAADI. The CDR3 loop spans 15 amino acids. With 6 bases removed from V and 0 bases from J, the gap between germline ends came to 12 bases. Described time point: pre-sensitization, week 0. Treatment of the sample: therapeutic diphenylcyclopropenone sensitization with weekly scalp DPC. The authors extracted total RNA from unfractionated whole blood. TCRdb used MiXCR to reprocess the RACE reads, holding one entry per CDR3 protein. The table lists 87,000 or so distinct CDR3 sequences, 9.6% of them singletons. On this clonotype itself: The antigen is not known.

Study findings and constraints: Expanded TCRs clustered into significantly more large CDR3 similarity groups than controls, the analysis revealed. As the donors had alopecia, their immune response may differ from healthy people's.

The sequence was collected from a woman in her thirties or forties with alopecia areata. Some clones in this sample may be carry-over from other donors' samples. This material consisted of whole blood, taken in connection with sensitization to the hapten diphenylcyclopropenone (DPC). J is TRBJ2-1 and V is TRBV10-2; D perhaps matches TRBD1 (6 bases). The chain's CDR3 is CASRLRDNSYNEQFF. The DNA for the CDR3 is TGCGCCAGCAGACTCCGGGACAACTCCTACAATGAGCAGTTCTTC.